A single sample gave rise to the 19 T cell receptor beta chains below, sequenced in a study of T cell responses to AZD1222 COVID-19 vaccine. This table comes from immunoSEQ multiplex PCR, and its TCRdb copy is limited to in-frame clones, with some not included. This table holds about 110,000 clones, roughly 87% found once. This sample comprised peripheral blood, obtained on day 0 of AZD1222 vaccination. The source of these receptors is an adult in good health.

This clone occurred once. The gene calls are TRBV5-1 and TRBJ2-2; D gene unclear. V dropped 0 bases and J dropped 1 base, with 1 base sitting between them. The CDR3 extends over 13 amino acids. Germline loops: CDR1 SGHRS, CDR2 YFSETQ. CDR3 DNA sequence: TGCGCCAGCAGCTTGGGGAACACCGGGGAGCTGTTTTTT. Its protein product is CASSLGNTGELFF.

The rearrangement links TRBV11-2 to TRBJ1-2; 8 nucleotides line up with TRBD1. Germline V gene data show CDR1 as SGHAT and CDR2 as FQNNGV. V lost 0 bases and J lost 7; bases outside the gene matches: 7. The CDR3 loop spans 15 amino acids. The CDR3 is CASSLDATDRGGYTF. In DNA form, the CDR3 reads TGTGCCAGCAGCTTAGACGCAACTGACAGGGGTGGCTACACCTTC.

The chain couples TRBV11-3 to TRBJ2-1; 11 bases map to TRBD1. The ends lost 3 bases at V and 9 bases at J; junction bases unmatched: 7. The CDR3 consists of 15 residues. From germline, CDR1 is SGHNT and CDR2 YENEEA. CDR3 DNA sequence: TGTGCCAGCAGCTTGGGGGGACAGGGGGGCGCTGAGCAGTTCTTC. As protein: CASSLGGQGGAEQFF.

The gene calls are TRBV5-1 and TRBJ2-3, with D unresolved. The V end lost 0 bases, the J end lost 4 bases, and 9 bases lay between the germline ends. The CDR3 is made up of 14 amino acids. The germline V gene has CDR1 SGHRS and CDR2 YFSETQ. Here the CDR3 DNA reads TGCGCCAGCAGCTTGGAGGTATGGCCAGATACGCAGTATTTT. It yields the protein CASSLEVWPDTQYF.

This chain uses TRBV5-1 with TRBJ1-1, with D unclear. The V end was cut by 2 bases, the J end by 5 bases, with 13 bases between. This CDR3 is 14 amino acids long. The germline CDR1 and CDR2 sequences are SGHRS and YFSETQ. This chain's CDR3 is CASSFRISGTEAFF. CDR3 DNA sequence: TGCGCCAGCAGCTTTAGAATTTCGGGTACTGAAGCTTTCTTT.

The chain recombines TRBV6-2 or TRBV6-3 with TRBJ2-7, with D possibly being TRBD2 (7 bases). The CDR3 is 17 residues long. Trimming stripped 2 bases from V and 3 bases from J, with 20 bases between. Germline assignment: CDR1 MNHEY and CDR2 SVGEGT. In nucleotides, the CDR3 is TGTGCCAGCAGTTACCCGCGAGGGGGGGCTGAGAACTACGAGCAGTACTTC. It specifies CASSYPRGGAENYEQYF.

In the case of this clone: Without the conserved terminal phenylalanine or tryptophan, this CDR3 likely stems from a read error. The DNA is left out, because the CDR3 cannot be placed on it with certainty; the CDR3 is given as TCRdb lists it. J is TRBJ1-1 and V is TRBV4-3. Per the germline V gene, CDR1 is LGHNA and CDR2 is YSLEER. The CDR3 region is 13 residues in length, termini included. CDR3: CASSQDVRGRMSL.

The CDR3, as DNA: TGCGCCAGCAGCTTGTTTACTAGCTTTACCGGGGAGCTGTTTTTT. Translation gives CASSLFTSFTGELFF. The genes are TRBV5-1 and TRBJ2-2; D might be TRBD2 (6 bases). The CDR3 is made up of 15 amino acids. The ends were cut back, 1 base at V and 5 bases at J, with 12 bases in the middle. Germline CDR1 and CDR2: SGHRS and YFSETQ.

This clone has only one observation. In DNA form, the CDR3 reads TGCAGTGCACCGGAACGGACAGGGCTCACCTTC. Its translation is CSAPERTGLTF. The chain has TRBV20-1 and TRBJ1-2; 8 bases are shared with TRBD1. The CDR3 is made up of 11 amino acids. V shed 6 bases and J 13 bases; nucleotides not matched to a gene: 10. Germline V gene lookup returns CDR1 DFQATT and CDR2 SNEGSKA (reference sequence).

This sequence joins TRBV27 and TRBJ2-2; D may be TRBD2 (5 bases). V was trimmed by 3 bases and J by 6 bases, leaving 8 bases between them. This CDR3 has 13 residues. The germline V gene has CDR1 MNHEY and CDR2 SMNVEV (reference sequence). In DNA, the CDR3 is TGTGCCAGCAGTTTTGGAGGCGCCGGGGAGCTGTTTTTT. It codes for CASSFGGAGELFF.

The rearrangement links TRBV4-2 to TRBJ1-3; TRBD1 matches at 7 bases. This CDR3 has 13 amino acids. Trimming took 8 bases from V and 2 from J; bases not matched to a gene: 3. Germline V gene sequence: CDR1 LGHNA, CDR2 YNFKEQ. The CDR3, as DNA: TGTGCCAGCCGAACAGGGGCTGGAAACACCATATATTTT. Amino acids: CASRTGAGNTIYF.

The genes are TRBV7-2 and TRBJ2-5; 12 bases are shared with TRBD2. Germline loops: CDR1 SGHTA, CDR2 FQGNSA. Trimming took 0 bases from V and 2 from J; bases not matched to a gene: 16. CDR3 length: 21 amino acids. CDR3 in amino acids: CASSLAPPQRLAGGPQETQYF. CDR3 DNA sequence: TGTGCCAGCAGCTTAGCCCCGCCTCAACGGCTAGCGGGGGGGCCACAAGAGACCCAGTACTTC.

This clone was seen only a few times. The chain recombines TRBV25-1 with TRBJ2-1; 8 nucleotides agree with TRBD2. This CDR3 contains 15 residues. CDR1 is MGHDK and CDR2 is SYGVNS in the germline V gene. The junction had 8 bases not matched to a gene; V was cut back by 5 bases and J by 5 bases. DNA of the CDR3: TGTGCCAGCAGTAGATACACGGGGGGGGACAATGAGCAGTTCTTC. This encodes CASSRYTGGDNEQFF.

This clone showed up just a few times. The chain uses TRBV2 and TRBJ1-1, with TRBD1 matching over 9 bases. Looked up from germline, CDR1 is SNHLY and CDR2 is FYNNEI. The CDR3 extends over 14 amino acids. The V segment lost 5 bases and the J segment 5 bases; nucleotides outside the gene matches: 6. CDR3 sequence: CASSSGQGPTEAFF. The CDR3 DNA is TGTGCCAGCAGTTCTGGACAGGGGCCGACTGAAGCTTTCTTT.

V gene TRBV9 combines with J gene TRBJ2-3; TRBD1 might be the D (5 bases). The germline CDR1 and CDR2 sequences are SGDLS and YYNGEE. Trimming pared 2 bases from V and 2 bases from J, leaving 15 bases between. This CDR3 has 16 residues. In DNA form, the CDR3 reads TGTGCCAGCAGCGTTTCTTCTAGGGGATCCACAGATACGCAGTATTTT. Protein product: CASSVSSRGSTDTQYF.

The chain combines TRBV7-9 with TRBJ1-1; perhaps TRBD1 as D (6 bases). The CDR3 is made up of 15 amino acids. V shed 2 bases and J shed 1 base, with 11 bases lying between them. Germline assignment: CDR1 SEHNR and CDR2 FQNEAQ (reference sequence). As DNA, the CDR3 is TGTGCCAGCAGCTTATATTCGGGGGCGAACACTGAAGCTTTCTTT. This codes for CASSLYSGANTEAFF.

Remarks on this clone: The same CDR3 can be traced to other DNA sequences in this sample. The genes are TRBV6-5 and TRBJ1-1; possible D gene TRBD1, 5 bases. Deletions cut 2 bases from V and 5 bases from J, with 9 bases between. The CDR3 is made up of 13 amino acids. The germline V gene has CDR1 MNHEY and CDR2 SVGAGI. The chain's CDR3 is CASSYGGGTEAFF. The CDR3 DNA follows: TGTGCCAGCAGTTACGGGGGTGGAACTGAAGCTTTCTTT.

The sample holds a few counts of this clone. This chain connects TRBV5-1 to TRBJ2-2, with 7 bases fitting TRBD1. After removal of 0 bases from V and 1 base from J, the junction contained 12 bases not matched to a gene. Per the germline V gene, CDR1 is SGHRS and CDR2 is YFSETQ. This CDR3 contains 19 residues. CDR3 in DNA: TGCGCCAGCAGCTTGGGGGGACAGCGAGCCAGCAGGAACACCGGGGAGCTGTTTTTT. Protein sequence: CASSLGGQRASRNTGELFF. The variable domain in full, with the rest retrieved from reference TRBV5-1 and TRBJ2-2, is KAGVTQTPRYLIKTRGQQVTLSCSPISGHRSVSWYQQTPGQGLQFLFEYFSETQRNKGNFPGRFSGRQFSNSRSEMNVSTLELGDSALYLCASSLGGQRASRNTGELFFGEGSRLTVL.

This sequence joins TRBV24-1 and TRBJ2-4, with a tentative D call TRBD2 (5 bases). Germline lookup yields CDR1 KGHDR and CDR2 SFDVKD. V lost 7 bases, J lost 1 base, and 13 bases lay in between. This CDR3 has 15 residues. CDR3 in amino acids: CATSRTWEAKNIQYF. CDR3 in DNA: TGTGCCACCAGCCGGACCTGGGAGGCCAAAAACATTCAGTACTTC.